Below, one TCR beta chain is given with its context. Its target is not known. V was trimmed by 6 bases and J by 1 base, leaving 13 bases between them. This CDR3 spans 15 amino acids. Germline assignment: CDR1 MNHEY and CDR2 SMNVEV (reference sequence). The data originate from a study of cytomegalovirus exposure and HLA in healthy donors. General study findings and limits: Relative to equally common others, HLA-associated TCR beta chains showed greater clonal expansion in a later analysis. Among the sequence variants, a highly shared cluster was likely an artifact of sequencing.

PCR amplification relied on 60 Vbeta primers (plus 13 Jbeta primers). Repertoires were generated with immunoSEQ multiplex PCR, while TCRdb's copy carries only in-frame clones and drops some. The data show fewer than 200,000 clones, around three quarters seen once. The rearrangement joins TRBV27 to TRBJ1-5; D remains ambiguous. The clonotype originates from a boy aged 5-17 years in good health and CMV-seronegative. Material for sequencing was PBMCs. The CDR3 loop is CASRAIKPSNQPQHF. In nucleotides, the CDR3 is TGTGCCAGCAGGGCCATTAAACCCAGCAATCAGCCCCAGCATTTT.